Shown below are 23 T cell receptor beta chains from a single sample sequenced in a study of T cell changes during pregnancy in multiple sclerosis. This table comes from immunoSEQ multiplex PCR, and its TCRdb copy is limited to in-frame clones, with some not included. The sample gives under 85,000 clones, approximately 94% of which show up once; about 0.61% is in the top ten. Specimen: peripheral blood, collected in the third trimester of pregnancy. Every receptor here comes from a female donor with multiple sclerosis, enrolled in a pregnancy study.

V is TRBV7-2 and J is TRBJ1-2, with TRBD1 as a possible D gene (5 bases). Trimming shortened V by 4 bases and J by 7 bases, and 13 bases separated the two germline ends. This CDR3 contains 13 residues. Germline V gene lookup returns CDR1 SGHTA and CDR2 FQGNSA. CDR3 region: CASSSSQGTGYTF. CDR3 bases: TGTGCCAGCAGCTCATCCCAGGGTACTGGCTACACCTTC.

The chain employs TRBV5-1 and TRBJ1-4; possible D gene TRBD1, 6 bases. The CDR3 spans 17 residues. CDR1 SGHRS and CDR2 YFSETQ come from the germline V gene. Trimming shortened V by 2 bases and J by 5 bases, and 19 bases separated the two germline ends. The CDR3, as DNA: TGCGCCAGCAGCTTCGGGGCAGGGGTAAGGGGGAATGAAAAACTGTTTTTT. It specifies CASSFGAGVRGNEKLFF.

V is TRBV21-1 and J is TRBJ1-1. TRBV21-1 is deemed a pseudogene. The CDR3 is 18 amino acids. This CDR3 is CASSKRVRRGRVNTEAFF. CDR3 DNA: TGTGCCAGCAGCAAAAGGGTCCGAAGGGGGAGGGTGAACACTGAAGCTTTCTTT.

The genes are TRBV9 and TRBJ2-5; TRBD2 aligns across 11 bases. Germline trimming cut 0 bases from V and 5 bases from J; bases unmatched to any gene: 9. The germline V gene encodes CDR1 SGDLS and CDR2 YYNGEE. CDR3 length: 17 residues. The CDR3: CASSVEDSGGGRETQYF. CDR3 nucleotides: TGTGCCAGCAGCGTAGAGGATAGCGGGGGGGGGAGGGAGACCCAGTACTTC.

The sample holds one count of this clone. In DNA form, the CDR3 reads TGTGCCAGCAGTTTGGGACAGCGGGCTTTCTTT. Amino acid sequence: CASSLGQRAFF. The chain carries TRBV28 and TRBJ1-1, with 7 bases lining up with TRBD1. The CDR3 is 11 residues long. With V trimmed by 3 bases and J by 11 bases, 3 bases remained unmatched. Germline V gene data show CDR1 as MDHEN and CDR2 as SYDVKM.

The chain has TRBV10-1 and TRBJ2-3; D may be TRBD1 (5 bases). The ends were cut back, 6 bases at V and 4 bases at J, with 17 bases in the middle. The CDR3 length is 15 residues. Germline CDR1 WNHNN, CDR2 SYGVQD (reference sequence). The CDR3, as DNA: TGCGCCAGCAGCACGAGACAGTTTGACCCAGATACGCAGTATTTT. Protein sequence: CASSTRQFDPDTQYF.

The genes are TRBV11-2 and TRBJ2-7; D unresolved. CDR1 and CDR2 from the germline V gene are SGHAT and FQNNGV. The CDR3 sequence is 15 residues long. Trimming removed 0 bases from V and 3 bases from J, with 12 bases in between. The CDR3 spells CASSLDAPESYEQYF. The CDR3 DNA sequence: TGTGCCAGCAGCTTAGATGCTCCGGAGAGCTACGAGCAGTACTTC.

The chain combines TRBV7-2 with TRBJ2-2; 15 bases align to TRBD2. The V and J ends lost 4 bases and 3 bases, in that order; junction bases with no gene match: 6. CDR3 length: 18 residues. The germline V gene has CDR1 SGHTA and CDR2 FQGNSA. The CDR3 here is CASSSGLAGGSYTGELFF. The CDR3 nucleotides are TGTGCCAGCAGCTCGGGACTAGCGGGGGGTTCCTACACCGGGGAGCTGTTTTTT.

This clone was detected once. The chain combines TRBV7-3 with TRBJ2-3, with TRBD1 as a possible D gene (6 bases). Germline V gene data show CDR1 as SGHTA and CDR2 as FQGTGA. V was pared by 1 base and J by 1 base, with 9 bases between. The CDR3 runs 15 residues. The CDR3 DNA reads TGTGCCAGCAGCTTAATGGGACACGGCACAGATACGCAGTATTTT. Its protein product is CASSLMGHGTDTQYF.

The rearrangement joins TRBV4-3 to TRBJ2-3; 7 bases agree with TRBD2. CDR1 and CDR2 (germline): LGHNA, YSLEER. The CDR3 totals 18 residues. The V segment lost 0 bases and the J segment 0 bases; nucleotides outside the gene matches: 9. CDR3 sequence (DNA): TGCGCCAGCAGCCAAGAAGGGCCCGGGGGGACCAGCACAGATACGCAGTATTTT. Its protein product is CASSQEGPGGTSTDTQYF.

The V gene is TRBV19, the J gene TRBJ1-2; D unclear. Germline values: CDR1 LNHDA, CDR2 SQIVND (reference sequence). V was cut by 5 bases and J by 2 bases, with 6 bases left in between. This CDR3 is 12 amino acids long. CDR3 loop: CASSAENYGYTF. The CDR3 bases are TGTGCCAGTAGTGCGGAGAACTATGGCTACACCTTC. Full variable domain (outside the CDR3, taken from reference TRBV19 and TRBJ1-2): DGGITQSPKYLFRKEGQNVTLSCEQNLNHDAMYWYRQDPGQGLRLIYYSQIVNDFQKGDIAEGYSVSREKKESFPLTVTSAQKNPTAFYLCASSAENYGYTFGSGTRLTVV.

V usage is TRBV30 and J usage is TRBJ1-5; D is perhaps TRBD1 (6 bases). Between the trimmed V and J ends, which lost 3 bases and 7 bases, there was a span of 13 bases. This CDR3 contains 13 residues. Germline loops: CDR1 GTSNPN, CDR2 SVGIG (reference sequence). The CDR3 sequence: CAWSLTGGQPQHF. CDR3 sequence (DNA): TGTGCCTGGAGCCTGACAGGTGGGCAGCCCCAGCATTTT.

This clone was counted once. CDR3 sequence (DNA): TGTGCCAGCAGACAGGACAGGGTCGGGATGGGTTCACCCCTCCACTTT. It encodes CASRQDRVGMGSPLHF. The chain links TRBV6-6 to TRBJ1-6; TRBD1 matches at 8 bases. V gave up 6 bases and J gave up 9 bases; unmatched junction bases: 13. CDR3 length: 16 residues. Germline V gives CDR1 MNHNY, CDR2 SVGAGI (reference sequence).

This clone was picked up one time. CDR3 sequence reads: CASSLSGRVWSSNQPQHF. CDR3 in DNA: TGTGCCAGCAGTTTATCGGGCAGGGTCTGGAGCAGCAATCAGCCCCAGCATTTT. V usage is TRBV27 and J usage is TRBJ1-5, with D perhaps matching TRBD1 (5 bases). The V and J ends lost 0 bases and 1 base respectively, with 16 bases between them. The CDR3 has 18 residues. Per the germline V gene, CDR1 is MNHEY and CDR2 is SMNVEV (reference sequence).

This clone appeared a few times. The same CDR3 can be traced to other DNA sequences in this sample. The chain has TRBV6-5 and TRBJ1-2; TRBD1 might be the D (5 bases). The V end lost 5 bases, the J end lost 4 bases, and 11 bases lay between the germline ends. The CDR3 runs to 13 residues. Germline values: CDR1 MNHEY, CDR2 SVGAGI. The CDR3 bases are TGTGCCAGCAGTCTCCAGGGTCTCTATGGCTACACCTTC. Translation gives CASSLQGLYGYTF.

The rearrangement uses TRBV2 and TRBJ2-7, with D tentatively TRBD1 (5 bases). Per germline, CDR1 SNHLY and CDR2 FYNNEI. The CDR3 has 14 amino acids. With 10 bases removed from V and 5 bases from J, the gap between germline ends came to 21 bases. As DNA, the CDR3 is TGTGCCACCCTACTCACAGGTCTAAGCGACGAGCAGTACTTC. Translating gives CATLLTGLSDEQYF.

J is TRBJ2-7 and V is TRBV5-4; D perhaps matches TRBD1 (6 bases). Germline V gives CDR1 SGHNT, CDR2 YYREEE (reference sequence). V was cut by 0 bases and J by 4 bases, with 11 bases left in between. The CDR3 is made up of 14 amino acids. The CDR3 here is CASSLAWTAYEQYF. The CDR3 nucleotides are TGTGCCAGCAGCTTGGCGTGGACAGCTTACGAGCAGTACTTC.

The CDR3 here is CASSPLPGTGSYEQYF. CDR3 nucleotides: TGTGCCAGCAGTCCCCTCCCCGGGACAGGGTCCTACGAGCAGTACTTC. V is TRBV27 and J is TRBJ2-7; 9 bases agree with TRBD1. Germline V gives CDR1 MNHEY, CDR2 SMNVEV (reference sequence). CDR3 length equals 16 residues. J lost 1 base, V lost 5 bases, and 9 bases had no gene match.

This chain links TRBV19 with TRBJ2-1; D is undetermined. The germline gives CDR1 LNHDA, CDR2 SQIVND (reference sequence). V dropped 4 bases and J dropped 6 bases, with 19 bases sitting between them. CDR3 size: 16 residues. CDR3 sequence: CASSTPHGTGGNEQFF. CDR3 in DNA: TGTGCCAGTAGTACCCCTCATGGCACCGGCGGCAATGAGCAGTTCTTC.

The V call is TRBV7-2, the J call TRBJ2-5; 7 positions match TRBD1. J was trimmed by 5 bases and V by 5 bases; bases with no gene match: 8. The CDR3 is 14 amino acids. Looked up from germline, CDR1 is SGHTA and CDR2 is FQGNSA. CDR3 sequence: CASSPTGFGETQYF. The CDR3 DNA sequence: TGTGCCAGCAGCCCGACAGGGTTTGGGGAGACCCAGTACTTC.

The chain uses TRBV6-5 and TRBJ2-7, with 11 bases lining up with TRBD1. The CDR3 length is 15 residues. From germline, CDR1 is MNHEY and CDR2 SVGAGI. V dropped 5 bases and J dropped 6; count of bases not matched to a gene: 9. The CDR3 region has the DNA TGTGCCAGCAGTCGAAACTCGGACAGGGGGCTCGAGCAGTACTTC. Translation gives CASSRNSDRGLEQYF.

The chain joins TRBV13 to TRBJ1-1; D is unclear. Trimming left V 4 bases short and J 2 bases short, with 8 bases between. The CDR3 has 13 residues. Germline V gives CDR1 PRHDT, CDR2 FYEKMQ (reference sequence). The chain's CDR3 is CASSSTANTEAFF. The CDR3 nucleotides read TGTGCCAGCAGCTCCACAGCTAACACTGAAGCTTTCTTT.

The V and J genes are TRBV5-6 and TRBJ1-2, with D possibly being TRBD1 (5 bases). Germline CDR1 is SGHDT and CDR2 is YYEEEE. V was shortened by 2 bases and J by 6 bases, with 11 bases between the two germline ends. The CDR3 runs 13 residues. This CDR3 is CASSLIQVHGYTF. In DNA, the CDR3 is TGTGCCAGCAGCTTAATACAGGTCCATGGCTACACCTTC.